This is a list of T cell receptor beta chains from one sample in a study of T-cell reconstitution after alpha-beta-depleted transplantation in children. TCRdb redid the calling of the PCR reads with MiXCR, one entry per CDR3 protein. This sample yields some 400,000 distinct CDR3 sequences, of which roughly 22% are seen a single time; 3% to 4% belongs to the top ten. The material was PBMCs from the stem cell graft donor, obtained from the stem cell graft. Every receptor here comes from a human donor who donated a stem cell graft to a child with acute myeloid leukemia. CDR3s include the opening cysteine and the closing phenylalanine or tryptophan. Fields, in order: clone size, D gene, J gene, V gene, CDR3 DNA, CDR3 protein. D genes are given only for firm matches. Size is stated for part of the rows, as once, few or many counts, or as a class when the clone is expanded.

clone size: few; D gene: TRBD1; J gene: TRBJ1-1; V gene: TRBV7-9; CDR3 DNA: TGTGCCAGCAGCTTAGCAGGACAGGGGCGGACTGAAGCTTTCTTT; CDR3 protein: CASSLAGQGRTEAFF
clone size: -; D gene: TRBD2; J gene: TRBJ2-7; V gene: TRBV20-1; CDR3 DNA: TGCAGTGCTAGAGATAGTTTGGGACTAGCGGTTTTTTACGAGCAGTACTTC; CDR3 protein: CSARDSLGLAVFYEQYF
clone size: -; D gene: -; J gene: TRBJ1-5; V gene: TRBV15; CDR3 DNA: TGTGCCACCAGCAGAGATCATCGGGGCAATAGCAATCAGCCCCAGCATTTT; CDR3 protein: CATSRDHRGNSNQPQHF
clone size: few; D gene: TRBD2; J gene: TRBJ2-7; V gene: TRBV20-1; CDR3 DNA: TGCAGTGCTAGAGACCCCGGACCTAGCGGAGCTACCTACGAGCAGTACTTC; CDR3 protein: CSARDPGPSGATYEQYF
clone size: -; D gene: -; J gene: TRBJ2-2; V gene: TRBV6-2/TRBV6-3; CDR3 DNA: TGTGCCAGCAGTTCGTACCGGGAATCCCTTACCGGGGAGCTGTTTTTT; CDR3 protein: CASSSYRESLTGELFF
clone size: few; D gene: TRBD1; J gene: TRBJ2-2; V gene: TRBV7-9; CDR3 DNA: TGTGCCAGCAGAGACCCGGGACAGGGATACACCGGGGAGCTGTTTTTT; CDR3 protein: CASRDPGQGYTGELFF
clone size: -; D gene: -; J gene: TRBJ2-5; V gene: TRBV29-1; CDR3 DNA: TGCAGCGCGGGACACCAAGAGACCCAGTACTTC; CDR3 protein: CSAGHQETQYF
clone size: -; D gene: -; J gene: TRBJ1-5; V gene: TRBV5-1; CDR3 DNA: TGCGCCAGCAGCTTGGGTCAGGGACTCAATCAGCCCCAGCATTTT; CDR3 protein: CASSLGQGLNQPQHF
clone size: -; D gene: -; J gene: TRBJ2-7; V gene: TRBV15; CDR3 DNA: TGTGCCACCAGCTCGGACCGGTCTTCCTCCGAGCAGTACTTC; CDR3 protein: CATSSDRSSSEQYF
clone size: -; D gene: TRBD2; J gene: TRBJ2-1; V gene: TRBV7-8; CDR3 DNA: TGTGCCAGCAGCTTAGCGATACTAGCGGGAGGCGATGAGCAGTTCTTC; CDR3 protein: CASSLAILAGGDEQFF
clone size: -; D gene: TRBD2; J gene: TRBJ2-3; V gene: TRBV7-9; CDR3 DNA: TGTGCCAGCAGCTCACGACTAGCGGGATTGTCAGATACGCAGTATTTT; CDR3 protein: CASSSRLAGLSDTQYF
clone size: -; D gene: TRBD2; J gene: TRBJ2-5; V gene: TRBV7-8; CDR3 DNA: TGTGCCAGCAGGAGACTAGCGGGAGAGGTGGAGACCCAGTACTTC; CDR3 protein: CASRRLAGEVETQYF
clone size: -; D gene: TRBD2; J gene: TRBJ2-7; V gene: TRBV29-1; CDR3 DNA: TGCAGCGCTAGGACTAGCGGGAGTTACCGGGAGCAGTACTTC; CDR3 protein: CSARTSGSYREQYF
clone size: many; D gene: -; J gene: TRBJ2-7; V gene: TRBV6-5; CDR3 DNA: TGTGCCAGCAGCCCGACAGACTACGAGCAGTACTTC; CDR3 protein: CASSPTDYEQYF